This TCR beta chain was identified in a study of CD8 T cells in ankylosing spondylitis. Study observations and caveats: Made up of under ten highly homologous variants, a TCR beta motif appeared characteristic of ankylosing spondylitis blood. Peripheral blood held disease-linked clones only at relatively low frequency, and these were CD8+.

A quantitative 5'-RACE method, one with molecular barcodes, was used to make TCR beta libraries. Each CDR3 protein is one row after TCRdb ran MiXCR on the 5' RACE reads. Here the sample spans over 600,000 distinct CDR3 sequences, around 19% being singletons. With regard to this clonotype: Its target is unknown.

V gave up 4 bases and J gave up 2 bases; unmatched junction bases: 7. This CDR3 has 15 amino acids. Germline V lookup: CDR1 SGHAT, CDR2 FQNNGV. The sequenced sample consisted of blood, either unsorted or a sorted T cell fraction (not recorded which). The chain combines TRBV11-2 with TRBJ1-2, with 7 bases fitting TRBD1. The receptor comes from a male donor with ankylosing spondylitis. The CDR3 protein is CASSSPGQLNYGYTF. CDR3 sequence (DNA): TGTGCCAGCAGCTCGCCGGGACAGCTGAACTATGGCTACACCTTC.